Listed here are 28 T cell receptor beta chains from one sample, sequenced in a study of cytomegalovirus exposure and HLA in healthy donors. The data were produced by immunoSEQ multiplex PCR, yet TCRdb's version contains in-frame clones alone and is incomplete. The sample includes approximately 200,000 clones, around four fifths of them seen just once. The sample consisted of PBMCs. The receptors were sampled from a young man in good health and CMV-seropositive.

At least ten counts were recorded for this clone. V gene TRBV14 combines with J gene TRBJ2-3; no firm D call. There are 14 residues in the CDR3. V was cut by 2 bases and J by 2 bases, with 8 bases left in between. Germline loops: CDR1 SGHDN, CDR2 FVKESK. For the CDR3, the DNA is TGTGCCAGCAGCCAACTTAGAGTCACAGATACGCAGTATTTT. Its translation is CASSQLRVTDTQYF.

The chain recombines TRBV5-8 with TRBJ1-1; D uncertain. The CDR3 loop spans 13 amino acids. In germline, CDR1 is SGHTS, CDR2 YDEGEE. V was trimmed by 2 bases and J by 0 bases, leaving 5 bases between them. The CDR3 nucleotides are TGTGCCAGCAGCTTTACAGTGAACACTGAAGCTTTCTTT. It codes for CASSFTVNTEAFF. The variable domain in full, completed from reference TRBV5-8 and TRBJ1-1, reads EAGVTQSPTHLIKTRGQQATLRCSPISGHTSVYWYQQALGLGLQFLLWYDEGEERNRGNFPPRFSGRQFPNYSSELNVNALELEDSALYLCASSFTVNTEAFFGQGTRLTVV.

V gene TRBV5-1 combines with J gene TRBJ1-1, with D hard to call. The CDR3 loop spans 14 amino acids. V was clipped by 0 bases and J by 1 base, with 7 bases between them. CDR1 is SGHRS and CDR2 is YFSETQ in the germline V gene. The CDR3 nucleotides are TGCGCCAGCAGCTTGGCTGGCCCGAACACTGAAGCTTTCTTT. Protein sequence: CASSLAGPNTEAFF.

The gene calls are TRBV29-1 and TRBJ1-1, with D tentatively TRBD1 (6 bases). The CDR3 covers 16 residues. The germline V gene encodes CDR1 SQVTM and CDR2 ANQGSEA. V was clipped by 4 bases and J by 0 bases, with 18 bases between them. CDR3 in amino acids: CSVGRGGLGMNTEAFF. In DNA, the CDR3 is TGCAGCGTTGGTAGGGGGGGGCTGGGGATGAACACTGAAGCTTTCTTT.

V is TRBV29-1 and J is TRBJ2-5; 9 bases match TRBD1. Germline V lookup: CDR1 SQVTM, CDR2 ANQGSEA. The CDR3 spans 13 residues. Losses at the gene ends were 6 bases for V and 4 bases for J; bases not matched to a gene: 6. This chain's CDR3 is CSVTGGSRETQYF. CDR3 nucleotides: TGCAGCGTAACAGGGGGCTCCCGAGAGACCCAGTACTTC. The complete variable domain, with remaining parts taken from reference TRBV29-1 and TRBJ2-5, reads SAVISQKPSRDICQRGTSLTIQCQVDSQVTMMFWYRQQPGQSLTLIATANQGSEATYESGFVIDKFPISRPNLTFSTLTVSNMSPEDSSIYLCSVTGGSRETQYFGPGTRLLVL.

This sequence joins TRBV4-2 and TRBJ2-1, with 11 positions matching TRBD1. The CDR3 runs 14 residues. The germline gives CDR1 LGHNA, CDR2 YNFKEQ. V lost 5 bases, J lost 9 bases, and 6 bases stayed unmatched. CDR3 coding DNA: TGTGCCAGCAGCGACGGGACAGGGGGGGGTGAGCAGTTCTTC. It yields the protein CASSDGTGGGEQFF.

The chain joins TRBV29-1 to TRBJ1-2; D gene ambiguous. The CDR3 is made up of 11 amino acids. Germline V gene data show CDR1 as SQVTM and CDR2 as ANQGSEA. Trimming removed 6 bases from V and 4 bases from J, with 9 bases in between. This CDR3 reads CSVRDGYGYTF. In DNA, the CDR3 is TGCAGCGTGCGGGATGGCTATGGCTACACCTTC.

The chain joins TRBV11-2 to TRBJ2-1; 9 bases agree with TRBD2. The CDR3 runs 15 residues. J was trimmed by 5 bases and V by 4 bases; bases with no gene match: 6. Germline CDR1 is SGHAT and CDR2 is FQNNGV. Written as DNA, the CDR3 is TGTGCCAGCAGCTATAGCGGGAGAAGAAACAATGAGCAGTTCTTC. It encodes CASSYSGRRNNEQFF.

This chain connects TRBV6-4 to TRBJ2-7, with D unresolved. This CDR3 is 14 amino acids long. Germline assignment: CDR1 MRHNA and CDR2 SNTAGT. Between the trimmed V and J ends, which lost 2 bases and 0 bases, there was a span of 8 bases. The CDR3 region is CASSDPTSSYEQYF. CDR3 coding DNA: TGTGCCAGCAGTGACCCTACGAGCTCCTACGAGCAGTACTTC.

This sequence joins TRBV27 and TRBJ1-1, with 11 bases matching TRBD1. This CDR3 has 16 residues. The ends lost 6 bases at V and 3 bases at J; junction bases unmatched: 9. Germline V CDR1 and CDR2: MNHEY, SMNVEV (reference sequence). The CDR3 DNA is TGTGCCAGCAGAATTAACCCGGGACAGGGGGACACTGAAGCTTTCTTT. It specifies CASRINPGQGDTEAFF.

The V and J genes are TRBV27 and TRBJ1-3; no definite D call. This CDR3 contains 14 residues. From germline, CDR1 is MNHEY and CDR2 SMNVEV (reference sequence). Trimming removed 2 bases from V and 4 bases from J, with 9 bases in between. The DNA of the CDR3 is TGTGCCAGCAGTTTAGCGAGGGCGGGAAACACCATATATTTT. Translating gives CASSLARAGNTIYF.

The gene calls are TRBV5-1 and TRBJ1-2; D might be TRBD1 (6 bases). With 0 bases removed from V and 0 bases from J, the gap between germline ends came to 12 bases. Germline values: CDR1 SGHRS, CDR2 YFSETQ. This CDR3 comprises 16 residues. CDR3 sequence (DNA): TGCGCCAGCAGCTTGGAAGGGACACGAGCTAACTATGGCTACACCTTC. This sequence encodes CASSLEGTRANYGYTF.

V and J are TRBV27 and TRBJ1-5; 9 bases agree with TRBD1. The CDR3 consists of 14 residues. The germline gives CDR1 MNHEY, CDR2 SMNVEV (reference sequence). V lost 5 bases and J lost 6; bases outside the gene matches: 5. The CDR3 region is CASSPDRGGQPQHF. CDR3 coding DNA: TGTGCCAGCAGTCCGGACAGGGGTGGTCAGCCCCAGCATTTT.

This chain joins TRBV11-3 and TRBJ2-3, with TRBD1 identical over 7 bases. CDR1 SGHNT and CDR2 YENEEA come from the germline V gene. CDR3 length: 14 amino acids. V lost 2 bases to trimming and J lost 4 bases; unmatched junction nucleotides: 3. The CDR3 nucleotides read TGTGCCAGCAGCTTACACAGGGGCTCAGATACGCAGTATTTT. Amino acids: CASSLHRGSDTQYF.

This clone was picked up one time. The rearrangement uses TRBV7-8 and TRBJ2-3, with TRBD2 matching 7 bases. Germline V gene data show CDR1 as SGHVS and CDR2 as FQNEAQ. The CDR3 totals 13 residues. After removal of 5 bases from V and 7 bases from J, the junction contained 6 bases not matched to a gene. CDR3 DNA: TGTGCCAGCAGCCTTGGGGGGGTACATACGCAGTATTTT. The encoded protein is CASSLGGVHTQYF.

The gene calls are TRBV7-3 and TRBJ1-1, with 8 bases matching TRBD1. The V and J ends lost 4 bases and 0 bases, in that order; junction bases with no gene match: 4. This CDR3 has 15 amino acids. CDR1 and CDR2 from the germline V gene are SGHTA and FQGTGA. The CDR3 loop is CASSSSRGLNTEAFF. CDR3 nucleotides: TGTGCCAGCAGCTCCAGCAGGGGGCTGAACACTGAAGCTTTCTTT. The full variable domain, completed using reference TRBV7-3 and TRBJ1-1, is GAGVSQTPSNKVTEKGKYVELRCDPISGHTALYWYRQSLGQGPEFLIYFQGTGAADDSGLPNDRFFAVRPEGSVSTLKIQRTERGDSAVYLCASSSSRGLNTEAFFGQGTRLTVV.

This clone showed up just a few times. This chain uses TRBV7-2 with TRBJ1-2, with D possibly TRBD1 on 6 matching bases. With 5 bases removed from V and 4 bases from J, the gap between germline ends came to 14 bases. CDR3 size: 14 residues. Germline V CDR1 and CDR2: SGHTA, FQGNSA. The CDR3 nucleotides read TGTGCCAGCAGCGTCCCCCGGGGGGCCTATGGCTACACCTTC. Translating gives CASSVPRGAYGYTF.

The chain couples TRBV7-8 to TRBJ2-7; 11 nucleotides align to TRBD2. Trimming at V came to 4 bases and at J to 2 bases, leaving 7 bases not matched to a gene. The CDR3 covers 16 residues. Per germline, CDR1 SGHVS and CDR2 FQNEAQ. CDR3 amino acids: CASSSQTSGAPYEQYF. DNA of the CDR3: TGTGCCAGCAGCTCCCAGACTAGCGGGGCCCCCTACGAGCAGTACTTC.

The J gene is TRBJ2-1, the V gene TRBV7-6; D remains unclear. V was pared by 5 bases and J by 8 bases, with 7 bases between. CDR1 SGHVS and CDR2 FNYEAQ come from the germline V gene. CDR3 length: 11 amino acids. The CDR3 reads CASSLSHEQFF. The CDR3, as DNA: TGTGCCAGCAGCCTAAGCCATGAGCAGTTCTTC.

In nucleotides, the CDR3 is TGTGCCAGCAGCTTAGCCCTGGCAGACACCGGGGAGCTGTTTTTT. Translated, it gives CASSLALADTGELFF. The chain carries TRBV11-1 and TRBJ2-2, with unresolved D. Germline V gives CDR1 SGHAT, CDR2 FQDESV (reference sequence). The CDR3 has 15 amino acids. Trimming took 0 bases from V and 3 from J, leaving 8 bases between them.

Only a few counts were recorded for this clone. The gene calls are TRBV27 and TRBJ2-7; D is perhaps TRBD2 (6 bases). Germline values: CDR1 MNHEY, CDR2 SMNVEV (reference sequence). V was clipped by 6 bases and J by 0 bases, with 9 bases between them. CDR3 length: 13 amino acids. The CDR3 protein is CASRERASYEQYF. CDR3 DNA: TGTGCCAGCAGAGAGCGGGCCTCCTACGAGCAGTACTTC.

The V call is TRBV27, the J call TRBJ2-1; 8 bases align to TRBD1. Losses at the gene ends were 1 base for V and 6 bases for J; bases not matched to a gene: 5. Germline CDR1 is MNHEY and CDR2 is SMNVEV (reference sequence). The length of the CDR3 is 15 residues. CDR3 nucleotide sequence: TGTGCCAGCAGTTTATTCCAGGGGGCTCTCAATGAGCAGTTCTTC. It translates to CASSLFQGALNEQFF.

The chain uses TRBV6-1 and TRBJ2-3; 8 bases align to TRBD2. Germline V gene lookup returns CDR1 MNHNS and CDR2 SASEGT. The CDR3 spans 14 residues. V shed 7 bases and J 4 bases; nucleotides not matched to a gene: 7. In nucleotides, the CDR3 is TGTGCCAGCACGGGTGTAGCGGGATCAGATACGCAGTATTTT. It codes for CASTGVAGSDTQYF.

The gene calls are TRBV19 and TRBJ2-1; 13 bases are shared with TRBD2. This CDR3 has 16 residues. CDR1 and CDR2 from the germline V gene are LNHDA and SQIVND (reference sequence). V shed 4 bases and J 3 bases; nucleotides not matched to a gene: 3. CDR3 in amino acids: CASSTRTSGSYNEQFF. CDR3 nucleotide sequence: TGTGCCAGTAGTACCCGGACTAGCGGGAGCTACAATGAGCAGTTCTTC.

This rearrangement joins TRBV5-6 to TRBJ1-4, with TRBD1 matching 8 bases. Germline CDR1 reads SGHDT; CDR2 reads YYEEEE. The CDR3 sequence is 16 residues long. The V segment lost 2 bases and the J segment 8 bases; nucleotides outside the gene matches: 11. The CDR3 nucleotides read TGTGCCAGCAGCTTAGAACGAGGACAGGGAAGGGAAAAACTGTTTTTT. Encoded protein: CASSLERGQGREKLFF.

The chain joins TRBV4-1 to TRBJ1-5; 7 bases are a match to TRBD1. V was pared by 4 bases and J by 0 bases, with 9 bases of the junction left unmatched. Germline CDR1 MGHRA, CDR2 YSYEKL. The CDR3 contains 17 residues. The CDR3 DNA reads TGCGCCAGCAGCCCCTTTGGGACAGCATATAGCAATCAGCCCCAGCATTTT. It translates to CASSPFGTAYSNQPQHF.

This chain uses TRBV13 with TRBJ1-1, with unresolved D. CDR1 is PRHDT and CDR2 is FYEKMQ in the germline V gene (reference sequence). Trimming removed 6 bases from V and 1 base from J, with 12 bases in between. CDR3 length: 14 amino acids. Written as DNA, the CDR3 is TGTGCCAGCAGACCTAGAGCCCCGAACACTGAAGCTTTCTTT. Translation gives CASRPRAPNTEAFF. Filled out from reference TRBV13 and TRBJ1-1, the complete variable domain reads AAGVIQSPRHLIKEKRETATLKCYPIPRHDTVYWYQQGPGQDPQFLISFYEKMQSDKGSIPDRFSAQQFSDYHSELNMSSLELGDSALYFCASRPRAPNTEAFFGQGTRLTVV.

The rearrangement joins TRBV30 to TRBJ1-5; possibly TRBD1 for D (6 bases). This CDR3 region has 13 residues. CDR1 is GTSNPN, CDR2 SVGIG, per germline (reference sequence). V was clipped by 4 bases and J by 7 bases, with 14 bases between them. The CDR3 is CAWTRGTRQPQHF. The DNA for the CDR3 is TGTGCCTGGACGAGGGGGACCAGACAGCCCCAGCATTTT.